The 16 T cell receptor beta chains presented below share a single source sample, sequenced in a study of regulatory T cells in long-lasting Graves disease (TCRdb year 2021). Library preparation used multiplex PCR. TCRdb records Illumina HiSeq 4000 as the sequencer. To build TCR beta libraries, CDR3 regions were amplified by Arm-PCR using iRepertoire HTBI primers. The public sequencing data were trimmed at Q25 with fastp and processed into clonotypes with MiXCR by TCRdb, which kept only in-frame beta chains. Every CDR3 protein is listed once, alongside the most common genes and DNA of its rows. Present in this sample are more than 350,000 distinct CDR3 sequences, 14% to 15% of which were seen just once. The ten largest clonotypes hold 16% of the sample. The time point tag for this specimen amounts to: newly diagnosed GD, antithyroid drugs for less than 3 months. RNA was extracted from PBMCs in TRIzol for both TCR sequencing and RNA sequencing.

These data were also reused for a study on T cells in Graves' hyperthyroidism and ophthalmopathy.

The material was peripheral blood mononuclear cells (PBMCs), obtained at new diagnosis, from a patient treated with antithyroid drugs. These receptor sequences come from a woman in her 30s with Graves disease. Donor details come from another sample of the same person, matched by shared clones.

With respect to this clonotype: A much larger clone is a single base away; this may be a read error. This sequence joins TRBV6-1 and TRBJ2-3, with D possibly matching TRBD1 (6 bases). Trimming stripped 8 bases from V and 3 bases from J, with 15 bases between. CDR3 length: 14 amino acids. Germline CDR1 and CDR2: MNHNS and SASEGT. CDR3 loop: CASSRAGDTDTQYF. For the CDR3, the DNA is TGTGCCAGCTCTAGGGCAGGGGATACAGATACGCAGTATTTT.

This clonotype was counted at least ten times. The chain joins TRBV7-3 to TRBJ2-3, with 10 bases fitting TRBD2. This CDR3 region has 16 residues. CDR1 is SGHTA, CDR2 FQGTGA, per germline. Trimming at V came to 4 bases and at J to 2 bases, leaving 6 bases not matched to a gene. The CDR3 region has the DNA TGTGCCAGCAGCTCGCGGACTAGCGGAATCACAGATACGCAGTATTTT. This translates into CASSSRTSGITDTQYF.

This clonotype was seen many times. The rearrangement links TRBV3-1 to TRBJ2-7; 10 positions match TRBD2. The junction had 5 bases not matched to a gene; V was cut back by 4 bases and J by 5 bases. Germline CDR1 LGHDT, CDR2 YNNKEL (reference sequence). The CDR3 length is 14 residues. This CDR3 is CASSPRLAGHEQYF. The DNA for the CDR3 is TGTGCCAGCAGCCCTCGACTAGCGGGCCACGAGCAGTACTTC.

The CDR3 protein is CASSEIAGGRGETQYF. The CDR3 nucleotides are TGTGCCAGCAGTGAAATAGCGGGAGGGCGTGGAGAGACCCAGTACTTC. The chain couples TRBV2 to TRBJ2-3; 11 bases line up with TRBD2. The J call may be faulty, since TRBJ2-5 better matches the DNA end. CDR1 and CDR2 (germline): SNHLY, FYNNEI. CDR3 length: 16 residues.

This clonotype was recorded at least ten times. The chain recombines TRBV12-3 or TRBV12-4 with TRBJ1-2; D remains unclear. The CDR3 is made up of 13 amino acids. V gave up 4 bases and J gave up 8 bases, with 14 bases separating them. The CDR3 region has the DNA TGTGCCAGCAGTTCGAGGGCGGGAGGGGGCTACACCTTC. It specifies CASSSRAGGGYTF.

The sample holds a few counts of this clonotype. CDR3 protein: CASTPDTLGYEQYF. CDR3 nucleotide sequence: TGTGCCAGCACCCCGGACACCCTAGGATACGAGCAGTACTTC. The chain links TRBV5-5 to TRBJ2-7; the D gene is possibly TRBD1 (5 bases). Per the germline V gene, CDR1 is SGHKS and CDR2 is YYEKEE (reference sequence). The CDR3 is 14 amino acids. V dropped 6 bases and J dropped 4 bases, with 17 bases sitting between them.

This clonotype was counted ten times or more. The chain carries TRBV2 and TRBJ2-1; D is unclear. Trimming left V 6 bases short and J 0 bases short, with 12 bases between. This CDR3 comprises 15 residues. CDR1 and CDR2 from the germline V gene are SNHLY and FYNNEI. The CDR3 DNA follows: TGTGCCAGCAGCCGAGACTTGAGCTCCTACAATGAGCAGTTCTTC. It encodes CASSRDLSSYNEQFF.

There are many counts of this clonotype. The chain links TRBV29-1 to TRBJ2-1, with D tentatively TRBD1 or TRBD2 (5 bases each). The V gene's germline CDR1 is SQVTM and CDR2 ANQGSEA. CDR3 length equals 13 residues. V was cut by 6 bases and J by 8 bases, with 17 bases left in between. The CDR3 DNA sequence: TGCAGCGTCCCATTACCCCTGGGGGATGAGCAGTTCTTC. This sequence encodes CSVPLPLGDEQFF.

This clonotype appeared many times. This rearrangement joins TRBV7-8 to TRBJ2-3; D is undetermined. CDR3 length: 14 amino acids. The ends were cut back, 0 bases at V and 3 bases at J, with 7 bases in the middle. Germline V gene data show CDR1 as SGHVS and CDR2 as FQNEAQ. The chain's CDR3 is CASSLARSTDTQYF. Here the CDR3 DNA reads TGTGCCAGCAGCTTAGCGCGTTCGACAGATACGCAGTATTTT.

This clonotype showed up many times. The DNA for the CDR3 is TGTGCCATCAGTGAGTCAGGAAGTGGTGGGGAGACCCAGTACTTC. Its translation is CAISESGSGGETQYF. J is TRBJ2-5 and V is TRBV10-3; D is unresolved. From germline, CDR1 is ENHRY and CDR2 SYGVKD. The V end lost 0 bases, the J end lost 5 bases, and 13 bases lay between the germline ends. The CDR3 is made up of 15 amino acids.

This clonotype was counted a few times. This chain joins TRBV15 and TRBJ2-7; 7 nucleotides agree with TRBD1. The trim removed 3 bases at V and 0 bases at J, leaving 5 bases unmatched. The CDR3 runs to 15 residues. Germline V gene lookup returns CDR1 LNHNV and CDR2 YYDKDF (reference sequence). This CDR3 is CATSSHRDSSYEQYF. CDR3 sequence (DNA): TGTGCCACCAGCAGCCACCGGGACAGCTCCTACGAGCAGTACTTC. The full variable domain, in which reference TRBV15 and TRBJ2-7 provide the parts outside the CDR3, is DAMVIQNPRYQVTQFGKPVTLSCSQTLNHNVMYWYQQKSSQAPKLLFHYYDKDFNNEADTPDNFQSRRPNTSFCFLDIRSPGLGDTAMYLCATSSHRDSSYEQYFGPGTRLTVT.

Many counts were recorded for this clonotype. DNA of the CDR3: TGTGCCAGCAGGTCCCCCGGGGGAACAGGGCCGAACTATGGCTACACCTTC. Translating it yields CASRSPGGTGPNYGYTF. This chain uses TRBV28 with TRBJ1-2, with D possibly being TRBD1 (6 bases). The CDR3 has 17 amino acids. Germline V lookup: CDR1 MDHEN, CDR2 SYDVKM. Trimming took 6 bases from V and 2 from J, leaving 22 bases between them.

The rearrangement links TRBV27 to TRBJ1-5, with D tentatively TRBD1 (5 bases). Germline V lookup: CDR1 MNHEY, CDR2 SMNVEV (reference sequence). V was trimmed by 5 bases and J by 5 bases, leaving 13 bases between them. CDR3 length equals 14 residues. The CDR3 DNA reads as TGTGCCAGCAGTCCCGCCCAGGGTTATCAGCCCCAGCATTTT. It encodes CASSPAQGYQPQHF.

The gene calls are TRBV28 and TRBJ2-1; perhaps TRBD1 as D (5 bases). The CDR3 contains 14 residues. V was shortened by 3 bases and J by 8 bases, with 14 bases between the two germline ends. CDR1 and CDR2 (germline): MDHEN, SYDVKM. CDR3 loop: CASSLVQGGDEQFF. The CDR3 DNA sequence: TGTGCCAGCAGTTTGGTCCAGGGTGGGGATGAGCAGTTCTTC.

This clonotype was observed at least ten times. V gene TRBV7-8 combines with J gene TRBJ2-3; TRBD2 is a possible D gene (5 bases). This CDR3 has 15 amino acids. Per the germline V gene, CDR1 is SGHVS and CDR2 is FQNEAQ. Trimming shortened V by 10 bases and J by 2 bases, and 19 bases separated the two germline ends. DNA for the CDR3: TGTGCCACCAACTTCAGAGGGCGAGCCACAGATACGCAGTATTTT. Translation: CATNFRGRATDTQYF.

This clonotype was seen repeatedly, ten times or more. The chain has TRBV6-2 or TRBV6-3 and TRBJ2-1; D perhaps matches TRBD2 (5 bases). V lost 6 bases to trimming and J lost 4 bases, with 22 bases between them. The CDR3 extends over 17 amino acids. The germline gives CDR1 MNHEY, CDR2 SVGEGT. The CDR3 nucleotides read TGTGCCAGCAGCACCCGAGTCGGGGTCACGGGATACAATGAGCAGTTCTTC. Translating it yields CASSTRVGVTGYNEQFF.